This entry concerns a single TCR beta chain. As yet, its antigen is unknown. Unmatched junction bases numbered 7, after V lost 3 bases and J lost 2 bases. Germline lookup yields CDR1 MDHEN and CDR2 SYDVKM. CDR3 length: 16 residues. The study ran its PCR with 60 Vbeta and 13 Jbeta primers. Sequencing was performed with immunoSEQ multiplex PCR; in TCRdb, only in-frame clones are kept and a portion is missing. Among roughly 150,000 clones listed, approximately 81% were seen once. This sample stems from a study of cytomegalovirus exposure and HLA in healthy donors. Notes on the study in general: CMV serostatus was the only recorded immune exposure for donors. Cytomegalovirus status was reportedly diagnosed by the classifier with high sensitivity and specificity.

The chain combines TRBV28 with TRBJ2-1; 7 positions agree with TRBD2. Sequencing input: PBMCs. The receptor was isolated from a man between 50 and 59 years old in good health and CMV-seropositive. The CDR3 is CASSLGREVPYNEQFF. The CDR3 DNA reads TGTGCCAGCAGTTTGGGTCGGGAGGTCCCCTACAATGAGCAGTTCTTC.